A single sample is the source of the 15 T cell receptor beta chains below, sequenced in a study of blood T cell repertoires in COVID-19. Assay: immunoSEQ multiplex PCR; the TCRdb copy retains only in-frame clones and omits some. This sample has 300,000 to 450,000 clones, with 85% found just once. What was sequenced was peripheral blood. Receptors originate from a woman aged 18-35 years with acute or convalescent COVID-19.

This chain connects TRBV7-9 to TRBJ2-5; TRBD2 agrees at 8 bases. V gave up 5 bases and J gave up 4 bases; unmatched junction bases: 6. Germline CDR1 reads SEHNR; CDR2 reads FQNEAQ (reference sequence). CDR3 length: 14 amino acids. CDR3 region: CASSQSGSGETQYF. Written as DNA, the CDR3 is TGTGCCAGCAGCCAGAGCGGGAGTGGAGAGACCCAGTACTTC.

This clone appeared a single time. The chain recombines TRBV4-2 with TRBJ1-2; unclear D gene. The CDR3 covers 15 residues. Germline assignment: CDR1 LGHNA and CDR2 YNFKEQ. V shed 0 bases and J shed 1 base, with 9 bases lying between them. CDR3 coding DNA: TGTGCCAGCAGCCAAGACAGGTTTTTTAACTATGGCTACACCTTC. This translates into CASSQDRFFNYGYTF.

In DNA, the CDR3 is TGTGCCAGCAGCCGCGTAGGCGGGGCGTCCTACGAGCAGTACTTC. This codes for CASSRVGGASYEQYF. V and J are TRBV4-2 and TRBJ2-7, with TRBD2 as a possible D gene (6 bases). With 4 bases removed from V and 1 base from J, the gap between germline ends came to 14 bases. The CDR3 sequence is 15 residues long. Germline assignment: CDR1 LGHNA and CDR2 YNFKEQ.

In its sample, this clone was seen a few times. This chain joins TRBV11-2 and TRBJ2-7, with D possibly matching TRBD1 (5 bases). The germline CDR1 and CDR2 sequences are SGHAT and FQNNGV. V gave up 4 bases and J gave up 1 base, with 23 bases separating them. CDR3 length: 18 residues. The CDR3 region is CASSSIHQQALYSYEQYF. The DNA of the CDR3 is TGTGCCAGCAGCTCCATACATCAACAGGCCCTTTATTCCTACGAGCAGTACTTC.

The gene calls are TRBV18 and TRBJ1-1, with D possibly being TRBD1 (6 bases). From germline, CDR1 is KGHSH and CDR2 LQKENI. V dropped 1 base and J dropped 1 base, with 10 bases sitting between them. The CDR3 runs to 15 residues. The CDR3 DNA is TGTGCCAGCTCACCACGGCAGGGGCAGAACACTGAAGCTTTCTTT. This sequence encodes CASSPRQGQNTEAFF.

This clone was detected a few times. The chain combines TRBV5-1 with TRBJ2-7, with 7 bases fitting TRBD1. CDR1 is SGHRS and CDR2 is YFSETQ in the germline V gene. The CDR3 has 14 residues. V was pared by 3 bases and J by 2 bases, with 5 bases of the junction left unmatched. The CDR3 DNA is TGCGCCAGCAGCTCGCGACAGGGAACCTACGAGCAGTACTTC. Protein sequence: CASSSRQGTYEQYF. Drawing the rest from reference TRBV5-1 and TRBJ2-7, the complete variable domain is KAGVTQTPRYLIKTRGQQVTLSCSPISGHRSVSWYQQTPGQGLQFLFEYFSETQRNKGNFPGRFSGRQFSNSRSEMNVSTLELGDSALYLCASSSRQGTYEQYFGPGTRLTVT.

The CDR3 is CASSYENQPQHF. In DNA, the CDR3 is TGTGCCAGCAGTTATGAGAATCAGCCCCAGCATTTT. The chain combines TRBV25-1 with TRBJ1-5; D is undetermined. The V gene's germline CDR1 is MGHDK and CDR2 SYGVNS. The CDR3 runs 12 residues. Deletions cut 5 bases from V and 4 bases from J, with 6 bases between.

CDR3 coding DNA: TGTGCCAGCAGTGAAACAGGGGCAATTGGGGAGACCCAGTACTTC. This codes for CASSETGAIGETQYF. The chain carries TRBV2 and TRBJ2-5, with 7 bases identical to TRBD1. V was clipped by 2 bases and J by 5 bases; unmatched bases: 8. CDR3 length: 15 residues. From germline, CDR1 is SNHLY and CDR2 FYNNEI.

The chain joins TRBV3-1 (or the pseudogene TRBV3-2) to TRBJ2-3; 11 bases agree with TRBD2. The CDR3 covers 16 residues. Per germline, CDR1 LGHDT and CDR2 YNNKEL (reference sequence). The V segment lost 6 bases and the J segment 4 bases; nucleotides outside the gene matches: 9. CDR3 region: CASRPLAGDLPDTQYF. The CDR3 region has the DNA TGTGCCAGCAGGCCACTAGCGGGAGACCTACCAGATACGCAGTATTTT.

This clone was detected a few times. The V gene is TRBV30, the J gene TRBJ1-5; 9 bases fit TRBD1. Per the germline V gene, CDR1 is GTSNPN and CDR2 is SVGIG (reference sequence). The CDR3 sequence is 14 residues long. Trimming took 3 bases from V and 6 from J; bases not matched to a gene: 6. CDR3 coding DNA: TGTGCCTGGAGCGAAACAGGGGGCAGTCAGCCCCAGCATTTT. The encoded protein is CAWSETGGSQPQHF.

The chain couples TRBV2 to TRBJ1-3; D is uncertain. CDR1 is SNHLY, CDR2 FYNNEI, per germline. This CDR3 has 13 residues. Trimming stripped 7 bases from V and 0 bases from J, with 7 bases between. The CDR3: CASTAVSGNTIYF. The CDR3 DNA is TGTGCCAGCACTGCAGTCTCTGGAAACACCATATATTTT.

The chain is built from TRBV2 and TRBJ2-3; 7 nucleotides agree with TRBD2. The germline V gene encodes CDR1 SNHLY and CDR2 FYNNEI. There are 14 residues in the CDR3. The ends lost 7 bases at V and 1 base at J; junction bases unmatched: 5. CDR3 loop: CASTGLAGTDTQYF. The DNA of the CDR3 is TGTGCCAGCACAGGTCTAGCGGGCACAGATACGCAGTATTTT.

This clone was counted a single time. The rearrangement links TRBV11-2 to TRBJ2-5, with 7 bases lining up with TRBD2. J gave up 4 bases and V 4 bases, and 9 bases lay outside the gene matches. CDR1 and CDR2 (germline): SGHAT, FQNNGV. This CDR3 has 15 amino acids. The DNA of the CDR3 is TGTGCCAGCAGCTCTTCCCTGGGAGGGGTAGAGACCCAGTACTTC. Protein sequence: CASSSSLGGVETQYF.

The chain recombines TRBV7-3 with TRBJ1-1; 8 nucleotides line up with TRBD1. Germline CDR1 is SGHTA and CDR2 is FQGTGA. CDR3 length: 14 residues. V lost 0 bases to trimming and J lost 6 bases; unmatched junction nucleotides: 3. CDR3 nucleotide sequence: TGTGCCAGCAGCTTAACCAGGGGGCTTTCTGAAGCTTTCTTT. This encodes CASSLTRGLSEAFF. Using reference TRBV7-3 and TRBJ1-1 for the parts outside the CDR3, the full variable domain is GAGVSQTPSNKVTEKGKYVELRCDPISGHTALYWYRQSLGQGPEFLIYFQGTGAADDSGLPNDRFFAVRPEGSVSTLKIQRTERGDSAVYLCASSLTRGLSEAFFGQGTRLTVV.

J is TRBJ1-6 and V is TRBV7-8, with D possibly matching TRBD1 (6 bases). V lost 8 bases and J lost 5, with 13 bases in between. CDR1 SGHVS and CDR2 FQNEAQ come from the germline V gene. The CDR3 sequence is 14 residues long. The DNA of the CDR3 is TGTGCCAGCCTAGAGGGGGTTGATAATTCACCCCTCCACTTT. As protein: CASLEGVDNSPLHF.